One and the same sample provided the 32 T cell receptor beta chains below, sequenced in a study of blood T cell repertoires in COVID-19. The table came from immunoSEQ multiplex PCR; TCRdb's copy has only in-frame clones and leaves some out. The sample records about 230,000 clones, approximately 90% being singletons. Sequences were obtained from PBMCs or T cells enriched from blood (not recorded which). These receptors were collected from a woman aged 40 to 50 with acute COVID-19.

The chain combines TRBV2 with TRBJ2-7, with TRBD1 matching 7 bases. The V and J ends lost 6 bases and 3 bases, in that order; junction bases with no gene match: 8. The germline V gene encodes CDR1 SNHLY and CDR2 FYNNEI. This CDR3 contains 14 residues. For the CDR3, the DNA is TGTGCCAGCAGGGACCAAGGGGGCGGCTACGAGCAGTACTTC. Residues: CASRDQGGGYEQYF.

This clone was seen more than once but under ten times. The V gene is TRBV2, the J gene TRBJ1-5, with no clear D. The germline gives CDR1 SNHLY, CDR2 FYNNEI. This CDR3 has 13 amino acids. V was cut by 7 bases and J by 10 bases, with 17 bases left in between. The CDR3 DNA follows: TGTGCCAGCACCGAGTGGAGGGAAGCCCCCCAGCATTTT. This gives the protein CASTEWREAPQHF.

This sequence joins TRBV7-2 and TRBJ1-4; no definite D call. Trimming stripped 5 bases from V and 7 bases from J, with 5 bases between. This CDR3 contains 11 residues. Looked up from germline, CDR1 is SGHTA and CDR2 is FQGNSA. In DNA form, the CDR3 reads TGTGCCAGCAGCCCCTCTGAAAAACTGTTTTTT. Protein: CASSPSEKLFF.

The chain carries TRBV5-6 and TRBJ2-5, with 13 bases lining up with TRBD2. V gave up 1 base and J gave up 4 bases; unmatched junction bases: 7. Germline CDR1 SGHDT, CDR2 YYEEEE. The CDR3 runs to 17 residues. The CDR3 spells CASSLPGLAGDRETQYF. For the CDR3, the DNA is TGTGCCAGCAGCTTGCCCGGACTAGCGGGAGATCGAGAGACCCAGTACTTC. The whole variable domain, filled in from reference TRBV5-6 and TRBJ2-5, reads DAGVTQSPTHLIKTRGQQVTLRCSPKSGHDTVSWYQQALGQGPQFIFQYYEEEERQRGNFPDRFSGHQFPNYSSELNVNALLLGDSALYLCASSLPGLAGDRETQYFGPGTRLLVL.

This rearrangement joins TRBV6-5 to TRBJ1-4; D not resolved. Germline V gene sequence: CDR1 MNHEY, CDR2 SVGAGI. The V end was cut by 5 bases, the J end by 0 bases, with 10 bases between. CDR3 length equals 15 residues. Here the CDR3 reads CASSRHGSTNEKLFF. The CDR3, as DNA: TGTGCCAGCAGTAGACACGGTTCAACTAATGAAAAACTGTTTTTT.

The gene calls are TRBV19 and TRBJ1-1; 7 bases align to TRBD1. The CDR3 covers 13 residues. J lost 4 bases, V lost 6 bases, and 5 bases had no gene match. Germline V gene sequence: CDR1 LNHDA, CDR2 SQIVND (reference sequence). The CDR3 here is CASSQNRGTEAFF. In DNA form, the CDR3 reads TGTGCCAGTAGCCAAAACAGGGGCACTGAAGCTTTCTTT.

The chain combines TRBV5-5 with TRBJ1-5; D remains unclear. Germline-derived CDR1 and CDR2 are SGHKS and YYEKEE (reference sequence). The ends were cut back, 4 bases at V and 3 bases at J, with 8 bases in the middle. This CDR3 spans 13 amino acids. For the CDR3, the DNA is TGTGCCAGCAGCCCTAGTTTCAATCAGCCCCAGCATTTT. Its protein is CASSPSFNQPQHF. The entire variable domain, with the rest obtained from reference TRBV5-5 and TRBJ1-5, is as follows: DAGVTQSPTHLIKTRGQQVTLRCSPISGHKSVSWYQQVLGQGPQFIFQYYEKEERGRGNFPDRFSARQFPNYSSELNVNALLLGDSALYLCASSPSFNQPQHFGDGTRLSIL.

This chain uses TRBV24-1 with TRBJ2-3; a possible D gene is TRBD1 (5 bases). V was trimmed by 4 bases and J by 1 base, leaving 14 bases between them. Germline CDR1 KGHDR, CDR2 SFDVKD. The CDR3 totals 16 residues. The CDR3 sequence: CATSDQSGKGTDTQYF. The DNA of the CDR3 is TGTGCCACCAGTGACCAATCAGGGAAGGGCACAGATACGCAGTATTTT.

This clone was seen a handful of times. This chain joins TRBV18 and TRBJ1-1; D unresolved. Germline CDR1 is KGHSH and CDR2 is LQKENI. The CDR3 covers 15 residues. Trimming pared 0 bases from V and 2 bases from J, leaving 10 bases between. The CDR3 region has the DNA TGTGCCAGCTCACCACCGGTGGGGAGAAACACTGAAGCTTTCTTT. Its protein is CASSPPVGRNTEAFF.

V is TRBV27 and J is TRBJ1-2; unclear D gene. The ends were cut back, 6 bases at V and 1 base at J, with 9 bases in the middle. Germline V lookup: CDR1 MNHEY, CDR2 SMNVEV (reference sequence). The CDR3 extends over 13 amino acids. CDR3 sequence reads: CASSPRFNYGYTF. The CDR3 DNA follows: TGTGCCAGCAGCCCGAGATTTAACTATGGCTACACCTTC.

CDR3 residues: CASSQDRGTSPLHF. CDR3 DNA sequence: TGTGCCAGCAGTCAAGACAGGGGAACTTCACCCCTCCACTTT. V is TRBV9 and J is TRBJ1-6, with 8 bases aligning to TRBD1. Germline V gene lookup returns CDR1 SGDLS and CDR2 YYNGEE. CDR3 length: 14 residues. Trimming took 5 bases from V and 9 from J; bases not matched to a gene: 7.

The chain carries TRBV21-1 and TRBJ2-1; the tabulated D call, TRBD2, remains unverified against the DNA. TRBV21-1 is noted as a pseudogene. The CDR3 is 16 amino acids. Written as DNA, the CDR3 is TGTGCCAGCAGCGCCCGTCGAGCGATACCGTACAATGAGCAGTTCTTC. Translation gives CASSARRAIPYNEQFF.

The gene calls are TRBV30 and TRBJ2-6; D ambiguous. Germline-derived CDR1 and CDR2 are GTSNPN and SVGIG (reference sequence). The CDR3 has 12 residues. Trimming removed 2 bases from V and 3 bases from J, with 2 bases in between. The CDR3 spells CAWSLGANVLTF. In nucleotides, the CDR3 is TGTGCCTGGAGTCTTGGGGCCAACGTCCTGACTTTC. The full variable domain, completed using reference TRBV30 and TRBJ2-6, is SQTIHQWPATLVQPVGSPLSLECTVEGTSNPNLYWYRQAAGRGLQLLFYSVGIGQISSEVPQNLSASRPQDRQFILSSKKLLLSDSGFYLCAWSLGANVLTFGAGSRLTVL.

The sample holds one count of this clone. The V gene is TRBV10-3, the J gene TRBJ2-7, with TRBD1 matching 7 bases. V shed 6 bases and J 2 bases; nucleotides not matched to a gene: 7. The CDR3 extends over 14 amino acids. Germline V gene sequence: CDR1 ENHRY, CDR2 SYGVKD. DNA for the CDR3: TGTGCCATCAGCAGGGTGACAGGGCCCTACGAGCAGTACGTC. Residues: CAISRVTGPYEQYV.

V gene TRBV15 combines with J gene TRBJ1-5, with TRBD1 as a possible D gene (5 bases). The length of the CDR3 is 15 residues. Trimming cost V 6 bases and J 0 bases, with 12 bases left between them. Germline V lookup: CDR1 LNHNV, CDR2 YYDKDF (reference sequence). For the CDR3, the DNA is TGTGCCACCAGTAGACAGCGATATAGCAATCAGCCCCAGCATTTT. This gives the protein CATSRQRYSNQPQHF.

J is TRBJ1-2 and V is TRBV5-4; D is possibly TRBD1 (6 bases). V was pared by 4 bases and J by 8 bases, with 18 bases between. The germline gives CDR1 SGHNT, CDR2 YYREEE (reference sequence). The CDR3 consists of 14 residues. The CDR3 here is CASSLRQGPRGYTF. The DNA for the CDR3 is TGTGCCAGCAGCCTGAGGCAGGGGCCCAGGGGCTACACCTTC.

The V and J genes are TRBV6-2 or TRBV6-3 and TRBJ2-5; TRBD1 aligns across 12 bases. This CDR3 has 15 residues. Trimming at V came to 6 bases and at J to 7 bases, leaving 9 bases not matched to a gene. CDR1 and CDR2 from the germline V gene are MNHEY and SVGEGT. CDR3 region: CASRPGTGGRLTQYF. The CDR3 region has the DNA TGTGCCAGCAGACCTGGGACAGGGGGCCGGTTGACCCAGTACTTC.

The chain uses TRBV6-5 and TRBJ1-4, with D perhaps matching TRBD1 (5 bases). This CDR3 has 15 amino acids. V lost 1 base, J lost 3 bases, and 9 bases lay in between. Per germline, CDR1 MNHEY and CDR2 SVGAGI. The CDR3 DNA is TGTGCCAGCAGTTACTTATCAGGGCCTAATGAAAAACTGTTTTTT. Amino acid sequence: CASSYLSGPNEKLFF.

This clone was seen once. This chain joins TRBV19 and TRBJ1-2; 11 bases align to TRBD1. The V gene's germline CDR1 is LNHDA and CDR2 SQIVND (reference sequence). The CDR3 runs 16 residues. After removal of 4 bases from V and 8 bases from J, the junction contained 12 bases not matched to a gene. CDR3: CASSTTRTGGYHGYTF. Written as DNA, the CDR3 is TGTGCCAGTAGTACCACAAGGACAGGGGGCTATCACGGCTACACCTTC.

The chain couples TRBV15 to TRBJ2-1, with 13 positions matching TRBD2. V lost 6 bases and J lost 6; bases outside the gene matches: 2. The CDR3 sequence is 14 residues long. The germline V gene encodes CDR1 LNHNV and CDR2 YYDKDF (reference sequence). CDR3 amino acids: CATRGLAGLNEQFF. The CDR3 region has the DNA TGTGCCACCAGGGGACTAGCGGGGCTCAATGAGCAGTTCTTC.

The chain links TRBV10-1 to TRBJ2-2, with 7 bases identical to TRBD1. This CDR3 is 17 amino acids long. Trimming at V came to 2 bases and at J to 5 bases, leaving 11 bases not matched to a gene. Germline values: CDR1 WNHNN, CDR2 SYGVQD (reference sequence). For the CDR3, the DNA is TGCGCCAGCAGTGAGCTCCCTTTATCAGGGGGAACCGGGGAGCTGTTTTTT. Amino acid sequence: CASSELPLSGGTGELFF.

The CDR3 protein is CASSDPGQGHYEQYF. CDR3 nucleotide sequence: TGCGCCAGCAGCGATCCGGGACAGGGCCATTACGAGCAGTACTTC. This chain joins TRBV5-1 and TRBJ2-7; 9 bases align to TRBD1. The germline gives CDR1 SGHRS, CDR2 YFSETQ. The junction had 9 bases not matched to a gene; V was cut back by 4 bases and J by 4 bases. The CDR3 loop spans 15 amino acids.

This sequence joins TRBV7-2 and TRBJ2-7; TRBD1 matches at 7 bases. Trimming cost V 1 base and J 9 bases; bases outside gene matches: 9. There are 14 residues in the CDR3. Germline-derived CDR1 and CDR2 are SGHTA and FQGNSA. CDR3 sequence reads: CASSLEQGLGGQYV. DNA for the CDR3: TGTGCCAGCAGCTTAGAACAGGGGTTGGGTGGGCAGTACGTC.

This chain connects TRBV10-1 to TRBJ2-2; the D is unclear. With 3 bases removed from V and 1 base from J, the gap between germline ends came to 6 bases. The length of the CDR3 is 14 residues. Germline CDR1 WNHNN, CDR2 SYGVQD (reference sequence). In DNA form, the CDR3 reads TGCGCCAGCAGTGATACGGGGAACACCGGGGAGCTGTTTTTT. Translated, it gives CASSDTGNTGELFF.

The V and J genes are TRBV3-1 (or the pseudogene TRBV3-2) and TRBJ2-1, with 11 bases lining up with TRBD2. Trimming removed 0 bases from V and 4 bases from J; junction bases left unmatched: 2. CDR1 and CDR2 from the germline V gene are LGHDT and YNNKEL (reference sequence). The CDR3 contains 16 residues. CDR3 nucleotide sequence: TGTGCCAGCAGCCAAGAGTCTAGCGGGGGGTACAATGAGCAGTTCTTC. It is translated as CASSQESSGGYNEQFF.

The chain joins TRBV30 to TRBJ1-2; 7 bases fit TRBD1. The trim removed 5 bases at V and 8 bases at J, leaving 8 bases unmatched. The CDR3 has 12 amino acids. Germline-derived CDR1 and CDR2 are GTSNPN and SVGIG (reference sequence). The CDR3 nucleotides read TGTGCCTGGGAACATAGGGGGCAGGGCTACACCTTC. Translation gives CAWEHRGQGYTF.

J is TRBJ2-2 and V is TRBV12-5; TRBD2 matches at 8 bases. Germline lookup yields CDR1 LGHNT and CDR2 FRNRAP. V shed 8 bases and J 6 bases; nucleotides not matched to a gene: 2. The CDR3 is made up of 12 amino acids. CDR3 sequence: CASSGSSGELFF. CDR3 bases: TGTGCTAGTAGCGGGAGCTCCGGGGAGCTGTTTTTT.

This chain's CDR3 is CASKNRENTGELFF. Written as DNA, the CDR3 is TGCGCCAGCAAGAACAGGGAGAACACCGGGGAGCTGTTTTTT. The J gene is TRBJ2-2, the V gene TRBV5-1; tentatively, D is TRBD1 (6 bases). Trimming left V 6 bases short and J 1 base short, with 10 bases between. Germline V CDR1 and CDR2: SGHRS, YFSETQ. The CDR3 contains 14 residues.

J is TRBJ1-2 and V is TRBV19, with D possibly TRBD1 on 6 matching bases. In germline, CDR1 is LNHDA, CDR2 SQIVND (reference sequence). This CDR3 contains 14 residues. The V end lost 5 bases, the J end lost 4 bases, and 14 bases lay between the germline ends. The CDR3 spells CASSARDTSYGYTF. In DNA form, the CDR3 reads TGTGCCAGTAGTGCCCGGGACACCTCCTATGGCTACACCTTC.

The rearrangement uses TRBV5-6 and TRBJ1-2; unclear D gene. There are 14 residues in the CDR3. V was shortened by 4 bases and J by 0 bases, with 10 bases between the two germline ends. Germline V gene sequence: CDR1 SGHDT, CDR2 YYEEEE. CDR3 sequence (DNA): TGTGCCAGCAGCAGAGCTCGAGCTAACTATGGCTACACCTTC. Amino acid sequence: CASSRARANYGYTF.

This CDR3 is CASSLGLNYGYTF. CDR3 DNA sequence: TGTGCCAGCAGCTTAGGTTTAAACTATGGCTACACCTTC. V gene TRBV11-2 combines with J gene TRBJ1-2; D is uncertain. Germline assignment: CDR1 SGHAT and CDR2 FQNNGV. The CDR3 totals 13 residues. V was pared by 1 base and J by 2 bases, with 5 bases between.

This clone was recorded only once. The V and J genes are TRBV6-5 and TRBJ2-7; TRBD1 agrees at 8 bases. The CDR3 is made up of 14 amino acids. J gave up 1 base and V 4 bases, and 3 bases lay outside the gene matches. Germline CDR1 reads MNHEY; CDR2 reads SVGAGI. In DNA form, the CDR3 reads TGTGCCAGCAGTTTGGACAGGGCATCCTACGAGCAGTACGTC. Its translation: CASSLDRASYEQYV.